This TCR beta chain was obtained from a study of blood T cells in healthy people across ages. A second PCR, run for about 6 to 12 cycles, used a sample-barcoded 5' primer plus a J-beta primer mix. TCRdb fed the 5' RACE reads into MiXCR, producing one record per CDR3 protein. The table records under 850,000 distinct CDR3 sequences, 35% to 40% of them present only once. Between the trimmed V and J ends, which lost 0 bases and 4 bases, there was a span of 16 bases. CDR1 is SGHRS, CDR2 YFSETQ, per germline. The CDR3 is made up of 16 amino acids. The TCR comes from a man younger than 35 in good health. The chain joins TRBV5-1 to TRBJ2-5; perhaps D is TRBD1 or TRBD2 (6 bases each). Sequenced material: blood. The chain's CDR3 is CASSLGTKQGGETQYF. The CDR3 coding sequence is TGCGCCAGCAGCTTGGGGACAAAACAGGGAGGAGAGACCCAGTACTTC.